The 5 T cell receptor beta chains given below trace back to one sample, sequenced in a study of blood T cell repertoires in COVID-19. Data came from immunoSEQ multiplex PCR; TCRdb stores just in-frame clones and leaves some out. Of roughly 200,000 clones listed, about 80% were seen once; the top ten hold approximately 4%. Input material: peripheral blood. These receptors were collected from a man aged 50-59 years with active or convalescent COVID-19.

CDR3 in DNA: TGCAGCGTTGAAGGGGAGGGAAGGAATGAGCAGTTCTTC. Amino acid sequence: CSVEGEGRNEQFF. The V call is TRBV29-1, the J call TRBJ2-1; 7 positions match TRBD2. Germline V gene lookup returns CDR1 SQVTM and CDR2 ANQGSEA. The CDR3 is 13 amino acids. Losses at the gene ends were 1 base for V and 7 bases for J; bases not matched to a gene: 4.

The rearrangement uses TRBV15 and TRBJ2-1, with 8 bases that match TRBD1. The V gene end was trimmed by 5 bases and the J gene end by 4 bases; junction bases not matched to a gene: 10. CDR3 length equals 16 residues. CDR1 is LNHNV and CDR2 is YYDKDF in the germline V gene (reference sequence). CDR3 bases: TGTGCCACCAGCCCCATTCAGGGGGCCCAATACAATGAGCAGTTCTTC. Protein product: CATSPIQGAQYNEQFF.

This rearrangement joins TRBV28 to TRBJ2-7; TRBD1 matches at 8 bases. CDR1 MDHEN and CDR2 SYDVKM come from the germline V gene. V shed 4 bases, J shed 5 bases, and the junction held 4 bases outside the gene matches. CDR3 length: 13 amino acids. CDR3 protein: CASSYRGSNEQYF. In DNA form, the CDR3 reads TGTGCCAGCAGTTACAGGGGGAGCAACGAGCAGTACTTC.

The chain has TRBV27 and TRBJ1-2; 7 bases agree with TRBD1. J gave up 2 bases and V 5 bases, and 11 bases lay outside the gene matches. The germline gives CDR1 MNHEY, CDR2 SMNVEV (reference sequence). The CDR3 is 16 amino acids. The CDR3 bases are TGTGCCAGCAGTACATTAAGGGGACAGCTCAACTATGGCTACACCTTC. Protein: CASSTLRGQLNYGYTF.

Concerning this clone itself: The identical CDR3 is also encoded by other nucleotide sequences in the sample. The chain joins TRBV28 to TRBJ2-6, with 9 nucleotides matching TRBD2. Per the germline V gene, CDR1 is MDHEN and CDR2 is SYDVKM. After removal of 3 bases from V and 2 bases from J, the junction contained 8 bases not matched to a gene. This CDR3 comprises 18 residues. In nucleotides, the CDR3 is TGTGCCAGCAGTTTGGGCGGGGGGGCCGAGGCTGGGGCCAACGTCCTGACTTTC. Translating gives CASSLGGGAEAGANVLTF.